This T cell receptor beta chain was captured by sequencing in a study of T-cell memory formation after mild COVID-19. On the study more broadly: Largely donor-specific sequence clusters came from a couple of donors. Points from the study as a whole: Among contracting clones, CD4+ were mainly CM/EM and CD8+ enriched in EMRA. Memory cells collected pre-infection included some clones that later responded, suggesting cross-reactive memory joined.

The CDR3 has 13 amino acids. Germline V gives CDR1 LNHDA, CDR2 SQIVND (reference sequence). The V gene lost 3 bases and the J gene lost 9 bases, with 12 bases spanning the gap. UMIs and sample barcodes were carried by the TCR alpha and TCR beta cDNA libraries that 5'RACE produced using constant-segment primers. TCRdb independently ran MiXCR on the 5' RACE reads; one entry per CDR3 protein. The table has fewer than 250,000 distinct CDR3 sequences, 27% seen once. Details on this clonotype: The antigen is unknown.

The V gene is TRBV19, the J gene TRBJ2-1, with D perhaps matching TRBD2 (5 bases). Sequencing input: PBMCs or a T cell subset sorted from them (not recorded which). This sequence originates from an adult woman who had mild COVID-19 (a few samples of this study predate the infection). Cell type and time point are not known. As DNA, the CDR3 is TGTGCCAGTAGTATGGACTCCGGCGGTGAGCAGTTCTTC. It encodes CASSMDSGGEQFF.